The next 23 T cell receptor beta chains were all read from a single sample in a study of blood T cells in healthy people across ages. Primed by a sample-barcoded 5' primer and a J-beta primer mix, a second PCR proceeded for 7 to 11 cycles. TCRdb re-called the 5' RACE reads through MiXCR, storing one row per CDR3 protein. The repertoire holds 1.5 million to 2 million distinct CDR3 sequences, with approximately 30% as singletons. The source material was blood. These receptors originate from a woman aged 30 to 39 in good health.

This clonotype was found a few times. The chain recombines TRBV27 with TRBJ1-2; a weak D match, TRBD1 (6 bases). The CDR3 sequence is 13 residues long. Germline lookup yields CDR1 MNHEY and CDR2 SMNVEV (reference sequence). V was cut by 5 bases and J by 7 bases, with 14 bases left in between. CDR3: CASSPTRDTGYTF. CDR3 DNA sequence: TGTGCCAGCAGTCCAACAAGGGACACTGGCTACACCTTC.

The CDR3 DNA is TGTGCCAGCAGCTTAGTCGCACTAGAGAATTCACCCCTCCACTTT. Its protein is CASSLVALENSPLHF. The gene calls are TRBV7-9 and TRBJ1-6; D unclear. V was pared by 1 base and J by 7 bases, with 11 bases between. CDR3 length equals 15 residues. Germline V gene sequence: CDR1 SEHNR, CDR2 FQNEAQ (reference sequence).

A few counts support this clonotype. This chain connects TRBV20-1 to TRBJ2-7; possibly TRBD2 for D (6 bases). The CDR3 covers 15 residues. The V end was cut by 5 bases, the J end by 4 bases, with 21 bases between. Per germline, CDR1 DFQATT and CDR2 SNEGSKA (reference sequence). CDR3 bases: TGCAGTGCTGAGGGGTCCGGGAGTGGCTCTTACGAGCAGTACTTC. Its translation: CSAEGSGSGSYEQYF.

The gene calls are TRBV5-4 and TRBJ2-5; TRBD1 is a possible D gene (5 bases). Germline V CDR1 and CDR2: SGHNT, YYREEE (reference sequence). V lost 3 bases and J lost 1, with 13 bases in between. The CDR3 sequence is 15 residues long. The CDR3 reads CASSSKTVTQETQYF. The CDR3 DNA follows: TGTGCCAGCAGCTCTAAGACAGTTACCCAAGAGACCCAGTACTTC.

This clonotype was seen many times. The chain links TRBV20-1 to TRBJ2-7; D is uncertain. The CDR3 sequence is 15 residues long. The V end lost 0 bases, the J end lost 1 base, and 13 bases lay between the germline ends. The germline gives CDR1 DFQATT, CDR2 SNEGSKA (reference sequence). Here the CDR3 DNA reads TGCAGTGCTAGAGATAAAGGGCCGAATTCCTACGAGCAGTACTTC. Translating gives CSARDKGPNSYEQYF.

This clonotype was picked up one time. One end of the junction fails to match germline, which may point to a read error. The rearrangement uses TRBV11-2 and TRBJ1-2; D unresolved. CDR3 length: 15 residues. Germline CDR1 and CDR2: SGHAT and FQNNGV. The CDR3 sequence is CASSLEAGSGRGHTF. DNA of the CDR3: TGTGCCAGCAGCTTAGAAGCGGGGAGCGGTCGTGGCCACACCTTC.

A remark on this clonotype: Given a much more abundant clone one base away, this may be a read error. V and J are TRBV29-1 and TRBJ2-1; perhaps TRBD2 as D (5 bases). The germline V gene encodes CDR1 SQVTM and CDR2 ANQGSEA. The V end was cut by 4 bases, the J end by 9 bases, with 10 bases between. CDR3 length: 11 residues. CDR3 amino acids: CSVGRSGEQFF. The CDR3 DNA reads as TGCAGCGTTGGTCGGAGCGGTGAGCAGTTCTTC.

This clonotype was observed many times. This CDR3 is CASSYSREVGTDTQYF. CDR3 in DNA: TGTGCCAGCAGTTACTCAAGGGAAGTGGGCACAGATACGCAGTATTTT. V gene TRBV6-6 combines with J gene TRBJ2-3; no definite D call. V lost 0 bases to trimming and J lost 1 base, with 11 bases between them. Per the germline V gene, CDR1 is MNHNY and CDR2 is SVGAGI (reference sequence). The CDR3 is 16 amino acids.

This chain joins TRBV6-2 or TRBV6-3 and TRBJ2-4, with a tentative D call TRBD1 (6 bases). V was pared by 6 bases and J by 10 bases, with 16 bases between. Germline CDR1 and CDR2: MNHEY and SVGEGT. This CDR3 is 13 amino acids long. The CDR3 here is CASSSNTGSIQYF. CDR3 bases: TGTGCCAGCAGCTCAAACACAGGGAGTATTCAGTACTTC.

The chain uses TRBV6-6 and TRBJ2-1, with 8 positions matching TRBD1. Germline V gene sequence: CDR1 MNHNY, CDR2 SVGAGI (reference sequence). The CDR3 is 17 amino acids. Trimming removed 0 bases from V and 5 bases from J; junction bases left unmatched: 9. This CDR3 is CASSYSMGQELDNEQFF. CDR3 in DNA: TGTGCCAGCAGTTACTCGATGGGACAGGAACTTGACAATGAGCAGTTCTTC.

This clonotype was detected only a few times. This chain connects TRBV12-3 or TRBV12-4 to TRBJ1-2; D is undetermined. The CDR3 length is 14 residues. With 4 bases removed from V and 1 base from J, the gap between germline ends came to 10 bases. This CDR3 reads CASSSGSLNYGYTF. CDR3 bases: TGTGCCAGCAGTTCTGGCAGTCTTAACTATGGCTACACCTTC.

This sequence joins TRBV20-1 and TRBJ1-5; 11 bases are shared with TRBD1. CDR1 and CDR2 (germline): DFQATT, SNEGSKA (reference sequence). Trimming at V came to 7 bases and at J to 3 bases, leaving 8 bases not matched to a gene. This CDR3 spans 15 amino acids. CDR3 sequence reads: CSVTRTGGLNQPQHF. In nucleotides, the CDR3 is TGCAGTGTCACAAGGACAGGGGGCCTCAATCAGCCCCAGCATTTT.

This clonotype was counted only a few times. The J gene is TRBJ2-7, the V gene TRBV4-2, with 14 bases fitting TRBD2. This CDR3 comprises 16 residues. With V trimmed by 1 base and J by 6 bases, 5 bases remained unmatched. Germline assignment: CDR1 LGHNA and CDR2 YNFKEQ. Written as DNA, the CDR3 is TGTGCCAGCAGCCAAGGCGAGACTAGCGGGGGGGCCGAGCAGTACTTC. It is translated as CASSQGETSGGAEQYF.

V gene TRBV19 combines with J gene TRBJ1-3, with D hard to call. Trimming stripped 5 bases from V and 3 bases from J, with 8 bases between. The CDR3 consists of 13 residues. The germline V gene has CDR1 LNHDA and CDR2 SQIVND (reference sequence). The CDR3 region is CASSVDVGNTIYF. As DNA, the CDR3 is TGTGCCAGTAGTGTGGATGTTGGAAACACCATATATTTT.

This clonotype was counted between two and nine times. This chain joins TRBV27 and TRBJ2-3, with TRBD1 as a possible D gene (6 bases). The length of the CDR3 is 16 residues. Trimming removed 6 bases at V and 4 bases at J, with 20 bases between. Germline loops: CDR1 MNHEY, CDR2 SMNVEV (reference sequence). The CDR3 loop is CASREIQGPLADTQYF. For the CDR3, the DNA is TGTGCCAGCAGGGAAATACAGGGTCCCCTCGCAGATACGCAGTATTTT.

The chain couples TRBV7-2 to TRBJ2-5, with D possibly matching TRBD2 (6 bases). This CDR3 is 14 amino acids long. Germline loops: CDR1 SGHTA, CDR2 FQGNSA. The V gene lost 0 bases and the J gene lost 11 bases, with 16 bases spanning the gap. CDR3: CASSLAGGEVKQYF. CDR3 bases: TGTGCCAGCAGCTTAGCCGGGGGAGAGGTGAAGCAGTACTTC. Full variable domain (remainder filled in from reference TRBV7-2 and TRBJ2-5): GAGVSQSPSNKVTEKGKDVELRCDPISGHTALYWYRQSLGQGLEFLIYFQGNSAPDKSGLPSDRFSAERTGGSVSTLTIQRTQQEDSAVYLCASSLAGGEVKQYFGPGTRLLVL.

The V call is TRBV12-3 or TRBV12-4, the J call TRBJ2-3; TRBD2 might be the D (6 bases). The CDR3 runs 15 residues. V was pared by 5 bases and J by 4 bases, with 16 bases between. CDR3 protein: CASSTGGFSADTQYF. CDR3 in DNA: TGTGCCAGCAGTACCGGGGGTTTTAGTGCAGATACGCAGTATTTT.

This clonotype has a count of ten or more. V is TRBV20-1 and J is TRBJ2-5; TRBD2 matches at 8 bases. V lost 3 bases to trimming and J lost 5 bases; unmatched junction nucleotides: 17. Germline V gives CDR1 DFQATT, CDR2 SNEGSKA (reference sequence). The CDR3 runs to 17 residues. CDR3 in DNA: TGCAGTGCTAGTTCCCCTCCGGGACTAGGAGGAGGGGAGACCCAGTACTTC. Translation gives CSASSPPGLGGGETQYF.

There are many counts of this clonotype. This chain uses TRBV29-1 with TRBJ2-5; D is perhaps TRBD1 (6 bases). The CDR3 is made up of 14 amino acids. V lost 4 bases to trimming and J lost 1 base, with 13 bases between them. Per germline, CDR1 SQVTM and CDR2 ANQGSEA. The CDR3 DNA sequence: TGCAGCGTTGGGCGCTGGGACACCCAAGAGACCCAGTACTTC. It translates to CSVGRWDTQETQYF.

As concerns this clonotype: No DNA is shown, since the ends of the CDR3 on it are uncertain; the CDR3 is the one TCRdb lists. This sequence joins TRBV21-1 and TRBJ2-1; the D call of TRBD1 is as the table states it, not checked on the DNA. TRBV21-1 is shown as a pseudogene. The CDR3 comprises 16 residues, both ends counted. CDR3 residues: CASNNWGNGAHNEQFF.

This clonotype was picked up one time. The rearrangement links TRBV6-1 to TRBJ2-3, with D maybe TRBD2 (5 bases). The CDR3 has 17 amino acids. Germline lookup yields CDR1 MNHNS and CDR2 SASEGT. The ends were cut back, 6 bases at V and 0 bases at J, with 19 bases in the middle. The DNA of the CDR3 is TGTGCCAGCAGCCCTCTAGCTCGCCCACCGAGCACAGATACGCAGTATTTT. Residues: CASSPLARPPSTDTQYF.

About this clonotype itself: A read error may account for a junction end that differs from germline. The V and J genes are TRBV19 and TRBJ1-4; D possibly corresponds to TRBD1 (5 bases). Germline values: CDR1 LNHDA, CDR2 SQIVND (reference sequence). This CDR3 contains 14 residues. CDR3 amino acids: CASSQAGTSRKRFF. The DNA for the CDR3 is TGTGCCAGTAGTCAGGCAGGGACGAGCAGAAAACGGTTTTTT. Complete variable domain (other parts from reference TRBV19 and TRBJ1-4): DGGITQSPKYLFRKEGQNVTLSCEQNLNHDAMYWYRQDPGQGLRLIYYSQIVNDFQKGDIAEGYSVSREKKESFPLTVTSAQKNPTAFYLCASSQAGTSRKRFFGSGTQLSVL.

This clonotype was detected only a few times. The chain recombines TRBV5-5 with TRBJ2-1, with D possibly TRBD2 on 5 matching bases. The CDR3 spans 15 residues. Trimming shortened V by 3 bases and J by 7 bases, and 17 bases separated the two germline ends. In germline, CDR1 is SGHKS, CDR2 YYEKEE (reference sequence). The CDR3 nucleotides read TGTGCCAGCAGCTCGGAGGAATACCTAAGGAATGAGCAGTTCTTC. This translates into CASSSEEYLRNEQFF.